This T cell receptor beta chain was identified in a study of PD-L1 blockade in urothelial cancer. The wider study: Blood analyses occurred 3 weeks (second dose) and 6 weeks post treatment start. Counts from blood samples showed a median of about 150,000 T cells.

The V end was cut by 7 bases, the J end by 6 bases, with 12 bases between. The V gene's germline CDR1 is SNHLY and CDR2 FYNNEI. The CDR3 extends over 13 amino acids. Synthetic TCR analog templates were added to each PCR reaction. This table comes from immunoSEQ multiplex PCR, and its TCRdb copy is limited to in-frame clones, with some not included. The sample holds approximately 56,000 clones, around 86% seen once. Sample time point: pretreatment peripheral blood. The cohort comprised individuals with locally advanced or metastatic urothelial carcinoma. The rearrangement links TRBV2 to TRBJ2-2; D is possibly TRBD2 (5 bases). The TCR sequence derives from a man aged 70-80 years with urothelial cancer. The input for sequencing was PBMCs, taken around atezolizumab (anti-PD-L1) treatment. The CDR3 loop reads CASNPDGAGELFF. CDR3 nucleotide sequence: TGTGCCAGCAACCCCGACGGGGCCGGGGAGCTGTTTTTT.